Given below is one T cell receptor (beta chain) in context. This sample is drawn from a study of blood T cell repertoires in COVID-19. Germline V CDR1 and CDR2: SGHTA, FQGNSA. This CDR3 is 14 amino acids long. The V and J ends lost 5 bases and 2 bases, in that order; junction bases with no gene match: 6. The table came from immunoSEQ multiplex PCR; TCRdb's copy has only in-frame clones and leaves some out. The sample consists of about 230,000 clones, over 85% of them appearing once. Sequenced input: PBMCs or T cells enriched from blood (not recorded which). The origin of this receptor is a woman between 25 and 40 years old with acute COVID-19. V and J are TRBV7-2 and TRBJ2-7; 7 positions match TRBD1. The CDR3 loop is CASSKQGSTYEQYF. The DNA of the CDR3 is TGTGCCAGCAGCAAACAGGGGTCTACCTACGAGCAGTACTTC.